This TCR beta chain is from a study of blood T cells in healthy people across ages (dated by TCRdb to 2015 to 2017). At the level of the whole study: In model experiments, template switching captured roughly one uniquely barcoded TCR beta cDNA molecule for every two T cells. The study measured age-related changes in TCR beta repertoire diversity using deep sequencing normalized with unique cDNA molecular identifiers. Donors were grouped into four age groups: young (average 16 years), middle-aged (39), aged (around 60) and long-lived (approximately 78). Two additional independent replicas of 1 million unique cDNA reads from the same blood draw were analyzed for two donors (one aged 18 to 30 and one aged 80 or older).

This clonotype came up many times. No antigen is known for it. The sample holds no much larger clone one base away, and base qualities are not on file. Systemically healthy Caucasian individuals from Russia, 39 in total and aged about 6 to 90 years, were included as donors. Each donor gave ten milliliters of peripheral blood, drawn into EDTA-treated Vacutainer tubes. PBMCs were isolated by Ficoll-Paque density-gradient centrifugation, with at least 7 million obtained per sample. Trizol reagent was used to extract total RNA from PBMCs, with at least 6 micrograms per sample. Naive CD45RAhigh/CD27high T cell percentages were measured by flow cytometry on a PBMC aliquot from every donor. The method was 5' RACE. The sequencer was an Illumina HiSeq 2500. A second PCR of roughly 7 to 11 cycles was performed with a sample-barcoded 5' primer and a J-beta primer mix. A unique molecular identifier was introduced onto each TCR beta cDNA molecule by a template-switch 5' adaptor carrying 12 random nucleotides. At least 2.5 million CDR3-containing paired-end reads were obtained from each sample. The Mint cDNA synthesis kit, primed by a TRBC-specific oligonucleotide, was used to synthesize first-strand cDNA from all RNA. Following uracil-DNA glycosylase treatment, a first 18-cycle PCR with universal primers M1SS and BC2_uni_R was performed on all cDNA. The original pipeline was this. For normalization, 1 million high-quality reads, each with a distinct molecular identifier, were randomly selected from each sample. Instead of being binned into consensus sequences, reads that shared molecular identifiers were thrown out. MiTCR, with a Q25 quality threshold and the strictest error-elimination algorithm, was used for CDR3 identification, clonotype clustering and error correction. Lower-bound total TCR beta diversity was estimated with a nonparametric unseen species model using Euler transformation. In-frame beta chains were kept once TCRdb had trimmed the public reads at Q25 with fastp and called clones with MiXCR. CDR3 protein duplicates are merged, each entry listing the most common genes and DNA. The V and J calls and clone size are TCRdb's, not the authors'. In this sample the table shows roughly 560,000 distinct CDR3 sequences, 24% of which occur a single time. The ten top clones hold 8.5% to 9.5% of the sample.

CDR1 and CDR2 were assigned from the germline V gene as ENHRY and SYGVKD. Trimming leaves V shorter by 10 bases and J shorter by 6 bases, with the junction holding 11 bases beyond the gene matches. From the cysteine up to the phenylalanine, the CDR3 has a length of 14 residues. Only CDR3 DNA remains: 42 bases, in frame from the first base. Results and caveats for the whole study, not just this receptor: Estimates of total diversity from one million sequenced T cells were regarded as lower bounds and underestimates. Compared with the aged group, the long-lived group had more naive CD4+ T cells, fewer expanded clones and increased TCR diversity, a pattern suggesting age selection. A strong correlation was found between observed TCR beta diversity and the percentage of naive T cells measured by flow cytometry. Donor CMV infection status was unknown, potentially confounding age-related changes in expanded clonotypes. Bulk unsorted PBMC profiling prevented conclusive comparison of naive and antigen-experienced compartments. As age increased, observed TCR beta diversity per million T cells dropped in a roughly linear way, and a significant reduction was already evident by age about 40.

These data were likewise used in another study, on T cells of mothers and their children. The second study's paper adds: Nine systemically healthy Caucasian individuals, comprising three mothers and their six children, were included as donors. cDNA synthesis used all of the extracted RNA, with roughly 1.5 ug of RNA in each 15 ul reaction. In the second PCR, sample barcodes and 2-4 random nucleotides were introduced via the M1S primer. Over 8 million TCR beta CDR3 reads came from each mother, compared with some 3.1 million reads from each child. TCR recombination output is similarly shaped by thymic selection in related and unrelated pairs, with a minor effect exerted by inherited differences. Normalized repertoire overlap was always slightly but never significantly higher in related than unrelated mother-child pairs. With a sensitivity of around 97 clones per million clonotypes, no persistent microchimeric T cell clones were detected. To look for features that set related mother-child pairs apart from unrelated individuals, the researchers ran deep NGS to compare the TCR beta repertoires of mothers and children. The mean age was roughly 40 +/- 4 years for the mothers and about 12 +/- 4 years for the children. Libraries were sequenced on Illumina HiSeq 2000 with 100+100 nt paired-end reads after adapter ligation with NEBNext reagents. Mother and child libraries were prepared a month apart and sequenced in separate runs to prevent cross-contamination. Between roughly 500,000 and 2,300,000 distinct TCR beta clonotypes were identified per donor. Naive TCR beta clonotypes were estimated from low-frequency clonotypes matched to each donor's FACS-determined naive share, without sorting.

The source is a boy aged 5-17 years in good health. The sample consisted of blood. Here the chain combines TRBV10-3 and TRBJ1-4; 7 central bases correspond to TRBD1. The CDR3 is CATRQGRGDEKLFF. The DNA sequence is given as TGTGCCACCCGACAGGGACGAGGGGATGAAAAACTGTTTTTT.